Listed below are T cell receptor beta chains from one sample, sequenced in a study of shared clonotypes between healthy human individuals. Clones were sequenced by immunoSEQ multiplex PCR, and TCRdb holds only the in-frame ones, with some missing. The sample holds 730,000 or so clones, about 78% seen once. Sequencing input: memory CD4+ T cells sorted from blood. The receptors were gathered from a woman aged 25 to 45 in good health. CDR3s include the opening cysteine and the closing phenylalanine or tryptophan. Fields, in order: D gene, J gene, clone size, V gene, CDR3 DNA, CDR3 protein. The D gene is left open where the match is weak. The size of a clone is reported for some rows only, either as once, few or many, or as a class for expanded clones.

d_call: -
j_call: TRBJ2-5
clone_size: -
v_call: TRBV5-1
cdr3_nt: TGCGCCAGCAGCTCGGATCCCCAAGAGACCCAGTACTTC
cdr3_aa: CASSSDPQETQYF

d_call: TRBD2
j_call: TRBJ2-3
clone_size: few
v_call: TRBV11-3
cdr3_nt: TGTGCCAGCAGCTCTCTAGCGGGGAGCACAGATACGCAGTATTTT
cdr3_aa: CASSSLAGSTDTQYF

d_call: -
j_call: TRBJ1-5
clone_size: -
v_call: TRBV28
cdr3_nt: TGTGCCAGCAGTCCCGGTGGGGTTAGGGATCAGCCCCAGCATTTT
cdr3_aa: CASSPGGVRDQPQHF

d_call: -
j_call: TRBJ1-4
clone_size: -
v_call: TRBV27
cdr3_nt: TGTGCCAGCAGCCGAATAGGGGAGAATGAAAAACTGTTTTTT
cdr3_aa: CASSRIGENEKLFF

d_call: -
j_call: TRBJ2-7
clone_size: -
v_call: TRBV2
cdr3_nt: TGTGCCAGCGCTAACTACGAGCAGTACTTC
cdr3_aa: CASANYEQYF

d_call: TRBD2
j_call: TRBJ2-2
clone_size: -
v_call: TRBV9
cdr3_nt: TGTGCCAGCAGCGGAAAACTAGCGGATAGTGCCGGGGAGCTGTTTTTT
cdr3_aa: CASSGKLADSAGELFF

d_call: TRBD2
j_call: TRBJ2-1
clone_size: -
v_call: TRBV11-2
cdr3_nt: TGTGCCAGCAGCTCCGGGACTAGAAAGTCTGATGAGCAGTTCTTC
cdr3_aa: CASSSGTRKSDEQFF

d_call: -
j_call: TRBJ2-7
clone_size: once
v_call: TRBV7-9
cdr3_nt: TGTGCCAGCAGCTCGCCCCGGGACGGGACTGGCCACGAGCAGTACTTC
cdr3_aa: CASSSPRDGTGHEQYF

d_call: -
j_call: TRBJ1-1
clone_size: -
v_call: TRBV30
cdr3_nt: TGTGCCTGGAGCGCCGTGGAGGGTCGTGCTGAAGCTTTCTTT
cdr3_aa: CAWSAVEGRAEAFF

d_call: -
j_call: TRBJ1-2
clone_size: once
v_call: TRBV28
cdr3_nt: TGTGCCAGCAGTTCCCGACAGTTTTCTCTCTATGGCTACACCTTC
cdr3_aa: CASSSRQFSLYGYTF

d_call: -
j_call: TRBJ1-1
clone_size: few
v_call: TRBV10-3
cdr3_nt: TGTGCCATCAGTGAGTCGGGGAAGGAAGCTTTCTTT
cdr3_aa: CAISESGKEAFF

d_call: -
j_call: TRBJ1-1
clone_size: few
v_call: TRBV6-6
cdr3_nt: TGTGCCAGCAGTTACAAGGACACTGAAGCTTTCTTT
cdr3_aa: CASSYKDTEAFF

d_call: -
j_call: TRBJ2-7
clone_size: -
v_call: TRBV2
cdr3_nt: TGTGCCAGCAGCCTAAACCCCTACGAGCAGTACTTC
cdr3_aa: CASSLNPYEQYF

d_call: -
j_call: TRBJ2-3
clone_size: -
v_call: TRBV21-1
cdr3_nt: TGTGCCAGCATTCCACTAGCGGAGGTTAGCACAGATACGCAGTATTTT
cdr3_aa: CASIPLAEVSTDTQYF

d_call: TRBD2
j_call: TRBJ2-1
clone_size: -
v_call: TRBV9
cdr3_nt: TGTGCCAGCAGCGTCCAGGGCGGGAGGTACAATGAGCAGTTCTTC
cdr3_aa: CASSVQGGRYNEQFF

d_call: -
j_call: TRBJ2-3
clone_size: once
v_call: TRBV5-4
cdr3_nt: TGTGCCAGCAGCGCCCGGGACGGCCCAGATACGCAGTATTTT
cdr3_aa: CASSARDGPDTQYF

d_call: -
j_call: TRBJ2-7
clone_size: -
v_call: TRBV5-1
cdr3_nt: TGCGCCAGCAGCTTGGGTATAGGTGGGTCCTACGAGCAGTACTTC
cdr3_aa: CASSLGIGGSYEQYF

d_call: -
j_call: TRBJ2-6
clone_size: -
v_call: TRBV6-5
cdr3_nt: TGTGCCAGCAGTTCCCTGTACTCTGGGGCCAACGTCCTGACTTTC
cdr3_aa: CASSSLYSGANVLTF

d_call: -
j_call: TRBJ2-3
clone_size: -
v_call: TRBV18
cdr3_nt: TGTGCCAGCTCAGACAGCGGAGGCACAGATACGCAGTATTTT
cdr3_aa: CASSDSGGTDTQYF

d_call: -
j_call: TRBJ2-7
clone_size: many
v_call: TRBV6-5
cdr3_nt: TGTGCCAGCAGAAGGGATTTTAGCTCCTACGAGCAGTACTTC
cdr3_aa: CASRRDFSSYEQYF

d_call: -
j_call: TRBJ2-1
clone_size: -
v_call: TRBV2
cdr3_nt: TGTGCCAGCAGTGAGTCCAGCGTCGAGCAGTTCTTC
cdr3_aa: CASSESSVEQFF

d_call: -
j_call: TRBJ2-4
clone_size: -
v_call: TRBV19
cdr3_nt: TGTGCCAGTAGTATACAGGACGGAAACATTCAGTACTTC
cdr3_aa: CASSIQDGNIQYF

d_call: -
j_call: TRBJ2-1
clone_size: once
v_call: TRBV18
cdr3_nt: TGTGCCAGCCTTTCCGGCGGGGGCGATGAGCAGTTCTTC
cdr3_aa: CASLSGGGDEQFF

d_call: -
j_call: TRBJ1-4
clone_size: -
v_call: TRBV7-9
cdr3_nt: TGTGCCAGCAGCAGTGAAGGGACCCATAATGAAAAACTGTTTTTT
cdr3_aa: CASSSEGTHNEKLFF

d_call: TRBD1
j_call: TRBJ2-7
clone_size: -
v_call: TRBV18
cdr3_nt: TGTGCCAGCTCACCTACCCGGACAGGGGGGGACGAGCAGTACTTC
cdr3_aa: CASSPTRTGGDEQYF

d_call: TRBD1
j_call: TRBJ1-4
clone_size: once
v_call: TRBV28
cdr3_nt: TGTGCCAGCAGTTTGGTTTTAGGGTCGCAGGGGGCTGAAAAACTGTTTTTT
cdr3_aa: CASSLVLGSQGAEKLFF

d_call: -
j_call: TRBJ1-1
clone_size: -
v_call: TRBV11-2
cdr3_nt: TGTGCCAGCAGCTCCGGGTTGAACACTGAAGCTTTCTTT
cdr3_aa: CASSSGLNTEAFF

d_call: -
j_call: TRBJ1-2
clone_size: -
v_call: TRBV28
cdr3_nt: TGTGCCAGCCTCCGGGAGGGGGTCTCTTCTGGCTACACCTTC
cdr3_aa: CASLREGVSSGYTF

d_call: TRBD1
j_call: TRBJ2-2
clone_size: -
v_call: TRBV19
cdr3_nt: TGTGCCAGTAAGAGACAGGGCCTTCCGGGGGAGCTGTTTTTT
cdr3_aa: CASKRQGLPGELFF

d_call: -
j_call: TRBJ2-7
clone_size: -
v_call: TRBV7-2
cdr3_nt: TGTGCCAGCAGCTTAACGGGGGACTACGAGCAGTACTTC
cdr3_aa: CASSLTGDYEQYF

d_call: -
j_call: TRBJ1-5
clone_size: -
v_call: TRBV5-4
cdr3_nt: TGTGCCAGCAGCAAAGGGGGGCAGCCCCAGCATTTT
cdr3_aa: CASSKGGQPQHF

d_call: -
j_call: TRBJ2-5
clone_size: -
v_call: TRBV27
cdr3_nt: TGTGCCAGCAGTCCCTGGGTGGGACAAGAGACCCAGTACTTC
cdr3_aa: CASSPWVGQETQYF

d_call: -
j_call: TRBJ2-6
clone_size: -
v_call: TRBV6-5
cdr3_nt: TGTGCCAGCAGTCCAGGTGTAGGTGGGGCCAACGTCCTGACTTTC
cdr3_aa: CASSPGVGGANVLTF

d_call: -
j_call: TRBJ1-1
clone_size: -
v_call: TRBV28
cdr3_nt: TGTGCCAGCAGCTCGAGGGGCCTGAACGTGAACACTGAAGCTTTCTTT
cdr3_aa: CASSSRGLNVNTEAFF

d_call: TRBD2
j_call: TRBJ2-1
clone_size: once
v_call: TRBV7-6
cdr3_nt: TGTGCCAGCAGCTTAGAGGCTAGCGGGATCAACAATGAGCAGTTCTTC
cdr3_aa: CASSLEASGINNEQFF

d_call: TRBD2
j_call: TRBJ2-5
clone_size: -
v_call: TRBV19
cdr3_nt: TGTGCCAGTAGTCTTGGACTAGCGGGAGGGATGGAGACCCAGTACTTC
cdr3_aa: CASSLGLAGGMETQYF

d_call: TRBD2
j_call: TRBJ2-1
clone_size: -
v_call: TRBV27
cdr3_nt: TGTGCCAGTAAACAAAGGACTAGCGGCTACAATGAGCAGTTCTTC
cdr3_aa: CASKQRTSGYNEQFF

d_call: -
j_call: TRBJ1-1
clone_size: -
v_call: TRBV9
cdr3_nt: TGTGCCAGCAGCGCAACATCAACAGGGAACACTGAAGCTTTCTTT
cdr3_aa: CASSATSTGNTEAFF

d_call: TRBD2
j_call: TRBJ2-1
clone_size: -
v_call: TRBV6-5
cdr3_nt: TGTGCCAGCAGCCCTGGACTAGCGGGAGGGCCAAGGCAGTTCTTC
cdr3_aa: CASSPGLAGGPRQFF

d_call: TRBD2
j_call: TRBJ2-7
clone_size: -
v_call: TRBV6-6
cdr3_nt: TGTGCCAGCAGTAGACTAGCGGGGGCCTCCTACGAGCAGTACTTC
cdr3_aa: CASSRLAGASYEQYF

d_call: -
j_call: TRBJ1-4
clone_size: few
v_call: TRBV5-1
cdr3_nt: TGCGCCAGCCGACCCGGGTGGGGTAGTGAAAAACTGTTTTTT
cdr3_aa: CASRPGWGSEKLFF

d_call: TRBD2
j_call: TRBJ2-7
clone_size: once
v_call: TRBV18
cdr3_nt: TGTGCCAGCTCACCACTCGGGGGGGCCGAGCAGTACTTC
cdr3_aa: CASSPLGGAEQYF

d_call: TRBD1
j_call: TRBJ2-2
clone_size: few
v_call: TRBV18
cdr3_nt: TGTGCCAGCTCACCGACAGGGGGCTTCTCCGGGGAGCTGTTTTTT
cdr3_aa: CASSPTGGFSGELFF

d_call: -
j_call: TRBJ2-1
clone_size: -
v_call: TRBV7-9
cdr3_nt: TGTGCCAGCAGCGGTCAGCAGTTCTTC
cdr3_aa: CASSGQQFF

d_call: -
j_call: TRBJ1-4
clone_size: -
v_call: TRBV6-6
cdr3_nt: TGTGCCAGCAGACCCGGGACGGATAGAAAACTGTTTTTT
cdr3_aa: CASRPGTDRKLFF

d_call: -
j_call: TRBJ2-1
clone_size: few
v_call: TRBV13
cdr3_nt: TGTGCCAGCAGCTTAAGCGGTAGCTCCTACAATGAGCAGTTCTTC
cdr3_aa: CASSLSGSSYNEQFF

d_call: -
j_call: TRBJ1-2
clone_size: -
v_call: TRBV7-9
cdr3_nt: TGTGCCAGCAGTCCAGACTTGGATTATGGCTACACCTTC
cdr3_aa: CASSPDLDYGYTF

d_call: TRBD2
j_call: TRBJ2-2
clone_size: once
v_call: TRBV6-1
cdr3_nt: TGTGCCAGCAGACCGACTAGCGGGAGTGGCGGGGAGCTGTTTTTT
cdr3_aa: CASRPTSGSGGELFF

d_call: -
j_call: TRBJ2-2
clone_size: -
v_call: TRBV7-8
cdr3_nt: TGTGCCAGCAGCTTAGTTTTTGAGAACACCGGGGAGCTGTTTTTT
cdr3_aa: CASSLVFENTGELFF

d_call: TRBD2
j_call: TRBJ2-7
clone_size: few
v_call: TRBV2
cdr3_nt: TGTGCCAGTCGAACGGGACTAGCGGGAGGGTTCTACGAGCAGTACTTC
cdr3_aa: CASRTGLAGGFYEQYF

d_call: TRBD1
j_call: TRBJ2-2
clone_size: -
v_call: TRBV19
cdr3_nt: TGTGCCAGTAGTATGAGGGGACAGGGCGGGAACACCGGGGAGCTGTTTTTT
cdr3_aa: CASSMRGQGGNTGELFF

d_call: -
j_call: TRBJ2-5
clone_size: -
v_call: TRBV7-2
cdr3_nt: TGTGCCAGCAGTTTCCGCCAAGAGACCCAGTACTTC
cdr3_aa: CASSFRQETQYF

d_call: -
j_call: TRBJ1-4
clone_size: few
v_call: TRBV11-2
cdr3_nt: TGTGCCAGCAGCTTGAGTGATCTCGCAAAACTGTTTTTT
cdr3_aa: CASSLSDLAKLFF

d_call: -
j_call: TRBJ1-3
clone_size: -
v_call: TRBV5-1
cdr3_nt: TGCGCCAGCAGCTTGTCGCAAGCTCTCTCTGGAAACACCATATATTTT
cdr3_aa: CASSLSQALSGNTIYF

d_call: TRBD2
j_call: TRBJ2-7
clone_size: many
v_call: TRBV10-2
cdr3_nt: TGCGCCAGCAGAGGACTAGCTGCCACTTCGAGCGAGCAGTACTTC
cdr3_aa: CASRGLAATSSEQYF

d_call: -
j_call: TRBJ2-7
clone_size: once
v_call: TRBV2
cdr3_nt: TGTGCCAGCAGTGGTTCCGGAACCCCCAACGAGCAGTACTTC
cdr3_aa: CASSGSGTPNEQYF

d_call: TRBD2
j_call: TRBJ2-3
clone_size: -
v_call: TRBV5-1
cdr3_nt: TGCGCCAGCGGTCCGGGACTAGGGGCAGATACGCAGTATTTT
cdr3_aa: CASGPGLGADTQYF

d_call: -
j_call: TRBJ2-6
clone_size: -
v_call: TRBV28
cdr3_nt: TGTGCCAGCAGTTCCGCGGCCTCTGGGGCCAACGTCCTGACTTTC
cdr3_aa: CASSSAASGANVLTF

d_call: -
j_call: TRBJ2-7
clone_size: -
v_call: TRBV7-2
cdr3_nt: TGTGCCAGCAGCTCGGCGGAGCTCGCACGACGTGAGCAGTACTTC
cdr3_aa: CASSSAELARREQYF